This is a list of T cell receptor beta chains from one sample in a study of shared clonotypes between healthy human individuals. The assay was immunoSEQ multiplex PCR, and TCRdb's table has in-frame clones only and misses some. The table has some 2,400,000 clones, 90% to 97% seen once. Material for sequencing was naive CD4+ T cells sorted from blood. The source of these receptors is a man aged 18-30 years in good health. Each CDR3 is given with its conserved first and last residue. D genes are given only for firm matches. Size is omitted from some rows. Given values are once, few, many or a class for expanded clones.

D,size,J,V,DNA,CDR3
NA,NA,TRBJ2-7,TRBV6-6,TGTGCCAGCAGCATCGGGCCTGAGCCTTCCTACGAGCAGTACTTC,CASSIGPEPSYEQYF
NA,NA,TRBJ1-1,TRBV7-6,TGTGCCAGCCGCCCGGACGCCGGACTTGAAGCTTTCTTT,CASRPDAGLEAFF
NA,few,TRBJ1-5,TRBV6-5,TGTGCCAGCAGTGCCCAGGGTTACCAGCCCCAGCATTTT,CASSAQGYQPQHF
NA,NA,TRBJ2-1,TRBV7-2,TGTGCCAGCAACGACTACAGCTCCTACAATGAGCAGTTCTTC,CASNDYSSYNEQFF
TRBD1,once,TRBJ1-2,TRBV27,TGTGCCAGCAGTCGATTCGGACAGGGGAACTATGGCTACACCTTC,CASSRFGQGNYGYTF
NA,NA,TRBJ1-5,TRBV6-4,TGTGCCAGCAGTGACTCGCTCCCGGGGGCCCAGCCCCAGCATTTT,CASSDSLPGAQPQHF
NA,NA,TRBJ2-5,TRBV15,TGTGCCACCAGCAGAGCCCCGACGACGGAGACCCAGTACTTC,CATSRAPTTETQYF
TRBD1,once,TRBJ1-2,TRBV28,TGTGCCAGCAGTCTAACAGGGGGTCGAGTATCTGGCTACACCTTC,CASSLTGGRVSGYTF
NA,NA,TRBJ2-3,TRBV29-1,TGCAGCGGACAACAGAGAACTAGCACAGATACGCAGTATTTT,CSGQQRTSTDTQYF
TRBD1,NA,TRBJ1-6,TRBV6-1,TGTGCCAGCAGTGCCGACAGGGAAGGCTCACCCCTCCACTTT,CASSADREGSPLHF
NA,NA,TRBJ1-1,TRBV28,TGTGCCAGCTGTCGGGTCTGGAACACTGAAGCTTTCTTT,CASCRVWNTEAFF
TRBD1,NA,TRBJ2-3,TRBV5-5,TGTGCCAGCAGCTTGGCCTCACAGGGGCCTCAGGGTACGCAGTATTTT,CASSLASQGPQGTQYF
NA,NA,TRBJ1-2,TRBV5-1,TGCGCCAGCAGCTTAGACAGGCCCTCCGGAGGCTACACCTTC,CASSLDRPSGGYTF
NA,NA,TRBJ2-3,TRBV9,TGTGCCAGCAGCGTAGACGACTGGCGGACAGATACGCAGTATTTT,CASSVDDWRTDTQYF
NA,few,TRBJ1-6,TRBV19,TGTGCCAGTAAACTCAGGGAGTATAATTCACCCCTCCACTTT,CASKLREYNSPLHF
NA,NA,TRBJ2-7,TRBV30,TGTGCCTGGAATCGAGGTCCCTACGAGCAGTACTTC,CAWNRGPYEQYF
TRBD2,NA,TRBJ2-1,TRBV2,TGTGCCAGCAGCCTACTTAGCGGGAGGGGTATTAATGAGCAGTTCTTC,CASSLLSGRGINEQFF
TRBD1,NA,TRBJ1-6,TRBV12-5,TGTGCTAGTGGTTCCATCGCAGGGGGCAGCTCCTATAATTCACCCCTCCACTTT,CASGSIAGGSSYNSPLHF
NA,NA,TRBJ1-2,TRBV2,TGTGCCAGCAGTGAAGCGAACTCGAAAGGGCGGAACTATGGCTACACCTTC,CASSEANSKGRNYGYTF
NA,NA,TRBJ1-1,TRBV27,TGTGCCAGCAGTTTAAAGGGGGGGCCTGAAGCTTTCTTT,CASSLKGGPEAFF
NA,few,TRBJ1-5,TRBV18,TGTGCCAGCTCAGAGGACCTAAATCAGCCCCAGCATTTT,CASSEDLNQPQHF
NA,NA,TRBJ2-7,TRBV7-9,TGTGCCAGCAGCTACTCGACCTACGAGCAGTACTTC,CASSYSTYEQYF
NA,NA,TRBJ1-1,TRBV30,TGTGCCTGGACCGTAGGACTTGGCGACACTGAAGCTTTCTTT,CAWTVGLGDTEAFF
NA,NA,TRBJ1-4,TRBV16,TGTGCCAGCAGCCAATCTCCTGAAAAACTGTTTTTT,CASSQSPEKLFF
NA,NA,TRBJ2-1,TRBV10-3,TGTGCCATCAGTGAGGGGAGGCCGGCCTACAATGAGCAGTTCTTC,CAISEGRPAYNEQFF